Sequencing of this T cell receptor (beta chain) was carried out in a study of blood T cell repertoires in COVID-19. Study background: COVID-19 samples collected from the United States, Italy and Spain covered acute and convalescent phases. Nucleic acid was either cDNA or gDNA, and it came from T cells, B-cell-depleted T cells, or PBMCs.

The table came from immunoSEQ multiplex PCR; TCRdb's copy has only in-frame clones and leaves some out. The top ten hold more than 6% of the sample, which has around 320,000 clones, 85% seen once. CDR1 and CDR2 from the germline V gene are SGHRS and YFSETQ. V was cut by 5 bases and J by 3 bases, with 14 bases left in between. The CDR3 totals 14 residues. The specimen was peripheral blood. This sequence originates from a human donor in a cohort sampled during active COVID-19. The chain uses TRBV5-1 and TRBJ1-2, with D possibly matching TRBD1 (5 bases). CDR3 coding DNA: TGCGCCAGCAGGCTGACAGACGGAGACTATGGCTACACCTTC. This encodes CASRLTDGDYGYTF. The variable domain in full, completed from reference TRBV5-1 and TRBJ1-2, reads KAGVTQTPRYLIKTRGQQVTLSCSPISGHRSVSWYQQTPGQGLQFLFEYFSETQRNKGNFPGRFSGRQFSNSRSEMNVSTLELGDSALYLCASRLTDGDYGYTFGSGTRLTVV.